These 32 T cell receptor beta chains share one sample of origin, sequenced in a study of CD8+ T cells in alopecia areata. Treatment indicated: oral pan-JAK inhibitor, 5-10 mg twice daily. RNA was isolated and reverse transcribed to cDNA, the sequencing template. Clones were read by immunoSEQ multiplex PCR, and TCRdb kept only the in-frame ones, dropping some. The table has over 150,000 clones, 45% to 75% seen once. The sample was CD4+ T cells sorted from blood, taken at week 4, from a patient treated with tofacitinib. Receptors were obtained from a human donor with alopecia areata.

This chain joins TRBV29-1 and TRBJ2-5, with D tentatively TRBD2 (5 bases). This CDR3 comprises 14 residues. V was pared by 3 bases and J by 8 bases, with 19 bases between. Per the germline V gene, CDR1 is SQVTM and CDR2 is ANQGSEA. The CDR3 loop reads CSVDNSGSGRTQYF. The CDR3 bases are TGCAGCGTTGATAACTCAGGTTCGGGAAGAACCCAGTACTTC. Supplemented by reference TRBV29-1 and TRBJ2-5, the full variable domain reads SAVISQKPSRDICQRGTSLTIQCQVDSQVTMMFWYRQQPGQSLTLIATANQGSEATYESGFVIDKFPISRPNLTFSTLTVSNMSPEDSSIYLCSVDNSGSGRTQYFGPGTRLLVL.

This clone showed up just a few times. The chain employs TRBV29-1 and TRBJ2-5, with D perhaps TRBD1 (5 bases). Looked up from germline, CDR1 is SQVTM and CDR2 is ANQGSEA. This CDR3 region has 12 residues. Trimming removed 4 bases at V and 0 bases at J, with 6 bases between. The CDR3 reads CSVVGDQETQYF. CDR3 DNA sequence: TGCAGCGTTGTAGGGGACCAAGAGACCCAGTACTTC. The variable domain in full, completed from reference TRBV29-1 and TRBJ2-5, reads SAVISQKPSRDICQRGTSLTIQCQVDSQVTMMFWYRQQPGQSLTLIATANQGSEATYESGFVIDKFPISRPNLTFSTLTVSNMSPEDSSIYLCSVVGDQETQYFGPGTRLLVL.

The chain recombines TRBV2 with TRBJ2-7; D gene ambiguous. Germline V gene data show CDR1 as SNHLY and CDR2 as FYNNEI. The CDR3 runs to 11 residues. Trimming pared 8 bases from V and 0 bases from J, leaving 5 bases between. CDR3 protein: CASGYSYEQYF. CDR3 DNA sequence: TGTGCCAGCGGATACTCCTACGAGCAGTACTTC.

This chain uses TRBV27 with TRBJ1-1, with TRBD1 matching 8 bases. The CDR3 runs 15 residues. Losses at the gene ends were 5 bases for V and 3 bases for J; bases not matched to a gene: 8. The germline V gene has CDR1 MNHEY and CDR2 SMNVEV (reference sequence). The CDR3 loop is CASSQGQGGDTEAFF. The CDR3 nucleotides are TGTGCCAGCAGTCAAGGACAGGGAGGGGACACTGAAGCTTTCTTT.

The chain recombines TRBV7-9 with TRBJ2-2; no definite D call. Trimming left V 5 bases short and J 6 bases short, with 13 bases between. The CDR3 totals 14 residues. Looked up from germline, CDR1 is SEHNR and CDR2 is FQNEAQ (reference sequence). The CDR3 reads CASSLRPGPGELFF. Here the CDR3 DNA reads TGTGCCAGCAGCCTGAGGCCGGGCCCCGGGGAGCTGTTTTTT.

The chain is built from TRBV4-1 and TRBJ2-1; D uncertain. The CDR3 loop spans 17 amino acids. The germline gives CDR1 MGHRA, CDR2 YSYEKL. V was trimmed by 0 bases and J by 0 bases, leaving 12 bases between them. The chain's CDR3 is CASSQEEVRRSYNEQFF. DNA for the CDR3: TGCGCCAGCAGCCAAGAAGAGGTCCGGCGCTCCTACAATGAGCAGTTCTTC.

This clone appeared once. This sequence joins TRBV7-9 and TRBJ1-2; 7 positions match TRBD1. The germline V gene has CDR1 SEHNR and CDR2 FQNEAQ (reference sequence). This CDR3 has 14 amino acids. Trimming removed 6 bases from V and 3 bases from J; junction bases left unmatched: 7. The CDR3 here is CASSTPGQHYGYTF. The CDR3, as DNA: TGTGCCAGCAGTACACCGGGACAGCACTATGGCTACACCTTC.

The chain recombines TRBV30 with TRBJ2-3; D uncertain. Per the germline V gene, CDR1 is GTSNPN and CDR2 is SVGIG (reference sequence). The V end lost 0 bases, the J end lost 5 bases, and 6 bases lay between the germline ends. The CDR3 runs to 12 residues. The CDR3 DNA sequence: TGTGCCTGGAGTGTTTGGCGAGATACGCAGTATTTT. Translated: CAWSVWRDTQYF.

The chain is built from TRBV4-1 and TRBJ1-1; 7 nucleotides agree with TRBD1. The CDR3 spans 15 residues. The J segment lost 0 bases and the V segment lost 1 base, leaving 2 bases of the junction unmatched. Germline loops: CDR1 MGHRA, CDR2 YSYEKL. This CDR3 is CASSQAGTVNTEAFF. For the CDR3, the DNA is TGCGCCAGCAGCCAAGCCGGGACAGTGAACACTGAAGCTTTCTTT.

The chain links TRBV29-1 to TRBJ2-3; tentative D call: TRBD1 (5 bases). Germline V gene data show CDR1 as SQVTM and CDR2 as ANQGSEA. Trimming shortened V by 5 bases and J by 4 bases, and 7 bases separated the two germline ends. CDR3 length: 11 residues. CDR3 protein: CSVPRADTQYF. The DNA of the CDR3 is TGCAGCGTTCCCAGGGCAGATACGCAGTATTTT.

The rearrangement uses TRBV4-2 and TRBJ2-6; D might be TRBD1 (6 bases). CDR3 length: 16 amino acids. The germline gives CDR1 LGHNA, CDR2 YNFKEQ. The V and J ends lost 8 bases and 0 bases respectively, with 14 bases between them. CDR3 sequence (DNA): TGTGCCAGCGGAGACAGGAGTTCCTCTGGGGCCAACGTCCTGACTTTC. This gives the protein CASGDRSSSGANVLTF.

This chain uses TRBV6-5 with TRBJ1-1; perhaps TRBD1 as D (6 bases). The CDR3 extends over 15 amino acids. Germline CDR1 reads MNHEY; CDR2 reads SVGAGI. Trimming took 6 bases from V and 4 from J, leaving 18 bases between them. The CDR3 DNA reads as TGTGCCAGCAGCCTTATCGGGGGCGCGGGCACTGAAGCTTTCTTT. Protein: CASSLIGGAGTEAFF.

The V call is TRBV29-1, the J call TRBJ1-4; no definite D call. The germline V gene has CDR1 SQVTM and CDR2 ANQGSEA. Trimming took off 4 bases at V and 0 bases at J, with 9 bases between the two ends. The CDR3 loop spans 14 amino acids. The CDR3 loop reads CSVAGPATNEKLFF. For the CDR3, the DNA is TGCAGCGTTGCTGGACCTGCAACTAATGAAAAACTGTTTTTT.

The chain combines TRBV27 with TRBJ1-2; 7 bases align to TRBD1. Germline trimming cut 4 bases from V and 1 base from J; bases unmatched to any gene: 6. This CDR3 is built from 15 residues. CDR1 is MNHEY and CDR2 is SMNVEV in the germline V gene (reference sequence). The CDR3 protein is CASSYLGQFNYGYTF. The CDR3 DNA is TGTGCCAGCAGTTACTTGGGACAGTTTAACTATGGCTACACCTTC.

This chain links TRBV2 with TRBJ2-7; 9 bases line up with TRBD1. The germline V gene encodes CDR1 SNHLY and CDR2 FYNNEI. V trimming: 7 bases; J trimming: 2 bases; junction bases outside the gene matches: 12. This CDR3 has 16 residues. The CDR3: CASNRGRQGGTYEQYF. CDR3 in DNA: TGTGCCAGCAACAGAGGGAGACAGGGGGGGACCTACGAGCAGTACTTC.

The rearrangement joins TRBV5-1 to TRBJ2-7, with TRBD2 matching 7 bases. Germline V gene data show CDR1 as SGHRS and CDR2 as YFSETQ. The trim removed 2 bases at V and 0 bases at J, leaving 5 bases unmatched. The CDR3 loop spans 15 amino acids. As DNA, the CDR3 is TGCGCCAGCAGCTTTTCCGGGGGGAGCTCCTACGAGCAGTACTTC. This gives the protein CASSFSGGSSYEQYF.

The chain recombines TRBV7-8 with TRBJ2-6, with a tentative D call TRBD1 (6 bases). The ends were cut back, 5 bases at V and 2 bases at J, with 13 bases in the middle. The germline V gene has CDR1 SGHVS and CDR2 FQNEAQ. The CDR3 contains 16 residues. CDR3 residues: CASSPHRVAGANVLTF. In nucleotides, the CDR3 is TGTGCCAGCAGCCCGCACAGGGTTGCTGGGGCCAACGTCCTGACTTTC. Full variable domain (remainder filled in from reference TRBV7-8 and TRBJ2-6): GAGVSQSPRYKVAKRGQDVALRCDPISGHVSLFWYQQALGQGPEFLTYFQNEAQLDKSGLPSDRFFAERPEGSVSTLKIQRTQQEDSAVYLCASSPHRVAGANVLTFGAGSRLTVL.

The rearrangement links TRBV2 to TRBJ2-7, with a weak D call TRBD1 (6 bases). The CDR3 extends over 13 amino acids. CDR1 and CDR2 from the germline V gene are SNHLY and FYNNEI. V shed 5 bases and J shed 0 bases, with 8 bases lying between them. CDR3 loop: CASSRQDSYEQYF. In nucleotides, the CDR3 is TGTGCCAGCAGTCGACAGGACTCCTACGAGCAGTACTTC.

This rearrangement joins TRBV7-8 to TRBJ2-5; a weak D match, TRBD2 (5 bases). The CDR3 has 13 amino acids. The germline V gene has CDR1 SGHVS and CDR2 FQNEAQ. V was pared by 5 bases and J by 10 bases, with 17 bases between. CDR3 loop: CASSPRRYEGQYF. CDR3 coding DNA: TGTGCCAGCAGCCCAAGGCGGTACGAGGGCCAGTACTTC.

The chain links TRBV29-1 to TRBJ2-2; a possible D gene is TRBD1 (5 bases). This CDR3 has 14 amino acids. Germline V gene sequence: CDR1 SQVTM, CDR2 ANQGSEA. V was trimmed by 4 bases and J by 8 bases, leaving 17 bases between them. The CDR3 region has the DNA TGCAGCGTTGCTCAGGGCCGACCGGCGGGGGAGCTGTTTTTT. Translating gives CSVAQGRPAGELFF.

V is TRBV4-1 and J is TRBJ2-5; TRBD1 is a possible D gene (6 bases). CDR1 is MGHRA, CDR2 YSYEKL, per germline. Trimming removed 4 bases from V and 4 bases from J, with 10 bases in between. There are 13 residues in the CDR3. This chain's CDR3 is CASSLGQLETQYF. The CDR3 coding sequence is TGCGCCAGCAGCCTCGGACAGTTAGAGACCCAGTACTTC.

The chain links TRBV7-2 to TRBJ2-3, with 7 bases matching TRBD2. CDR1 and CDR2 (germline): SGHTA, FQGNSA. Unmatched junction bases numbered 14, after V lost 5 bases and J lost 0 bases. This CDR3 has 18 residues. The CDR3 coding sequence is TGTGCCAGCAGCATGAGCACCGGGACTATCCATAGCACAGATACGCAGTATTTT. It translates to CASSMSTGTIHSTDTQYF.

Only a few counts were recorded for this clone. The genes are TRBV28 and TRBJ2-5, with 11 positions matching TRBD2. Germline-derived CDR1 and CDR2 are MDHEN and SYDVKM. The J segment lost 6 bases and the V segment lost 4 bases, leaving 4 bases of the junction unmatched. CDR3 length: 14 amino acids. The CDR3 DNA reads as TGTGCCAGCAGTTCCCTAGCGGGGGGAAAGACCCAGTACTTC. Residues: CASSSLAGGKTQYF.

A word on this clone: Other DNA variants within this sample encode the same CDR3. The chain employs TRBV30 and TRBJ2-3; no clear D gene. The CDR3 contains 12 residues. V was cut by 3 bases and J by 0 bases, with 4 bases left in between. Germline V gene lookup returns CDR1 GTSNPN and CDR2 SVGIG (reference sequence). In DNA form, the CDR3 reads TGTGCCTGGAGCGTAAGCACAGATACGCAGTATTTT. Amino acid sequence: CAWSVSTDTQYF. Together with reference TRBV30 and TRBJ2-3, the CDR3 gives the full variable domain: SQTIHQWPATLVQPVGSPLSLECTVEGTSNPNLYWYRQAAGRGLQLLFYSVGIGQISSEVPQNLSASRPQDRQFILSSKKLLLSDSGFYLCAWSVSTDTQYFGPGTRLTVL.

In this sample, this clone turned up a few times. The chain employs TRBV19 and TRBJ1-6; D uncertain. V lost 3 bases and J 9 bases, leaving 15 bases between the germline ends. The CDR3 covers 15 residues. Germline V CDR1 and CDR2: LNHDA, SQIVND (reference sequence). DNA of the CDR3: TGTGCCAGTAGTATCGCGGCAGGCACGGGTTCACCCCTCCACTTT. It encodes CASSIAAGTGSPLHF.

This clone has more than one count but fewer than ten. This sequence joins TRBV5-1 and TRBJ1-1; a weak D match, TRBD1 (5 bases). CDR1 is SGHRS, CDR2 YFSETQ, per germline. Trimming cost V 3 bases and J 1 base, with 10 bases left between them. This CDR3 region has 14 residues. CDR3 sequence: CASSWGGANTEAFF. The DNA of the CDR3 is TGCGCCAGCAGCTGGGGGGGAGCGAACACTGAAGCTTTCTTT.

The chain has TRBV6-5 and TRBJ1-1; D uncertain. From germline, CDR1 is MNHEY and CDR2 SVGAGI. V shed 0 bases and J shed 11 bases, with 22 bases lying between them. The CDR3 is made up of 16 amino acids. The CDR3 DNA sequence: TGTGCCAGCAGTTACTCGCTGAGCACCTTCCGAAGGGATGCTTTCTTT. Its protein is CASSYSLSTFRRDAFF.

The J gene is TRBJ2-4, the V gene TRBV30; tentatively, D is TRBD1 (5 bases). CDR1 and CDR2 from the germline V gene are GTSNPN and SVGIG (reference sequence). CDR3 length equals 12 residues. Trimming stripped 8 bases from V and 5 bases from J, with 13 bases between. The CDR3 sequence: CARQGSENIQYF. In DNA form, the CDR3 reads TGTGCCAGGCAGGGTTCCGAAAACATTCAGTACTTC.

This clone was observed a single time. The genes are TRBV5-1 and TRBJ1-6; D unclear. V was shortened by 0 bases and J by 8 bases, with 3 bases between the two germline ends. In germline, CDR1 is SGHRS, CDR2 YFSETQ. CDR3 length: 12 residues. CDR3 protein: CASSLADSPLHF. The CDR3 DNA follows: TGCGCCAGCAGCTTGGCGGATTCACCCCTCCACTTT.

In its sample, this clone was seen a few times. This sequence joins TRBV5-1 and TRBJ2-2; D gene unclear. The CDR3 totals 18 residues. Germline CDR1 is SGHRS and CDR2 is YFSETQ. V lost 1 base, J lost 0 bases, and 16 bases lay in between. This CDR3 reads CASSLISVGLANTGELFF. CDR3 DNA sequence: TGCGCCAGCAGCTTGATCTCCGTTGGCCTCGCGAACACCGGGGAGCTGTTTTTT. The entire variable domain, with the rest obtained from reference TRBV5-1 and TRBJ2-2, is as follows: KAGVTQTPRYLIKTRGQQVTLSCSPISGHRSVSWYQQTPGQGLQFLFEYFSETQRNKGNFPGRFSGRQFSNSRSEMNVSTLELGDSALYLCASSLISVGLANTGELFFGEGSRLTVL.

The chain is built from TRBV30 and TRBJ1-1; D is undetermined. This CDR3 has 13 residues. V dropped 4 bases and J dropped 2 bases, with 11 bases sitting between them. Looked up from germline, CDR1 is GTSNPN and CDR2 is SVGIG (reference sequence). CDR3 amino acids: CAWTRTANTEAFF. Written as DNA, the CDR3 is TGTGCCTGGACCCGGACGGCTAACACTGAAGCTTTCTTT.

The chain has TRBV9 and TRBJ2-5; 10 bases are a match to TRBD1. Looked up from germline, CDR1 is SGDLS and CDR2 is YYNGEE. CDR3 length: 17 residues. V was pared by 0 bases and J by 3 bases, with 8 bases of the junction left unmatched. CDR3 sequence reads: CASSVAQWGTGEETQYF. DNA for the CDR3: TGTGCCAGCAGCGTAGCACAGTGGGGGACAGGGGAAGAGACCCAGTACTTC.